These 31 T cell receptor beta chains originate from one sample sequenced in a study of blood T cell repertoires in COVID-19. Measured with immunoSEQ multiplex PCR; TCRdb has only the in-frame clones, and not every one. The table includes fewer than 400,000 clones, roughly 88% detected once. The sample taken for sequencing was PBMCs or T cells enriched from blood (not recorded which). These receptors came from a young man who had recovered from COVID-19.

The chain has TRBV5-1 and TRBJ2-5; TRBD2 agrees at 9 bases. The CDR3 length is 16 residues. Germline CDR1 reads SGHRS; CDR2 reads YFSETQ. Trimming took 5 bases from V and 4 from J; bases not matched to a gene: 12. Here the CDR3 reads CASRLGTSSLVETQYF. In nucleotides, the CDR3 is TGCGCCAGCAGACTCGGGACTAGCTCTTTAGTAGAGACCCAGTACTTC.

The chain is built from TRBV30 and TRBJ1-5; D unresolved. The CDR3 sequence is 14 residues long. Trimming cost V 4 bases and J 4 bases, with 14 bases left between them. CDR1 is GTSNPN and CDR2 is SVGIG in the germline V gene (reference sequence). For the CDR3, the DNA is TGTGCCTGGACCCTTGGCAGTGTGAATCAGCCCCAGCATTTT. Translated: CAWTLGSVNQPQHF.

This clone was counted ten times or more. The chain joins TRBV14 to TRBJ1-1; tentative D call: TRBD1 (6 bases). CDR3 length: 13 residues. The V gene's germline CDR1 is SGHDN and CDR2 FVKESK. V lost 0 bases and J lost 8, with 10 bases in between. CDR3 sequence (DNA): TGTGCCAGCAGCCAAGATATGGGGGCGGAAGCTTTCTTT. It is translated as CASSQDMGAEAFF.

J is TRBJ2-1 and V is TRBV5-4, with 7 bases identical to TRBD1. V was pared by 8 bases and J by 5 bases, with 10 bases of the junction left unmatched. The CDR3 is made up of 14 amino acids. CDR1 is SGHNT, CDR2 YYREEE, per germline (reference sequence). The CDR3 DNA is TGTGCCAGTTCCCAAGGGGGCGACAACAATGAGCAGTTCTTC. Amino acid sequence: CASSQGGDNNEQFF.

The chain carries TRBV29-1 and TRBJ2-3, with D tentatively TRBD2 (5 bases). Germline-derived CDR1 and CDR2 are SQVTM and ANQGSEA. The CDR3 sequence is 13 residues long. V was shortened by 4 bases and J by 3 bases, with 11 bases between the two germline ends. In DNA, the CDR3 is TGCAGCGTTGTTCGGGGTTGGACAGATACGCAGTATTTT. This codes for CSVVRGWTDTQYF.

The gene calls are TRBV27 and TRBJ2-1, with 7 bases lining up with TRBD2. V lost 3 bases to trimming and J lost 3 bases; unmatched junction nucleotides: 8. The length of the CDR3 is 16 residues. The germline V gene encodes CDR1 MNHEY and CDR2 SMNVEV (reference sequence). The CDR3 is CASSFARGEHYNEQFF. The CDR3 nucleotides read TGTGCCAGCAGTTTCGCTCGGGGGGAGCACTACAATGAGCAGTTCTTC.

The J gene is TRBJ1-5, the V gene TRBV2; D call uncertain. Trimming cost V 4 bases and J 9 bases, with 16 bases left between them. Germline loops: CDR1 SNHLY, CDR2 FYNNEI. This CDR3 comprises 14 residues. As DNA, the CDR3 is TGTGCCAGCAGTGGGGGAGGGAGTTTGGGGCCCCAGCATTTT. Protein product: CASSGGGSLGPQHF.

The chain couples TRBV4-3 to TRBJ1-4; TRBD1 aligns across 7 bases. Trimming took 2 bases from V and 0 from J; bases not matched to a gene: 6. CDR3 size: 17 residues. CDR1 and CDR2 (germline): LGHNA, YSLEER. The CDR3 DNA reads as TGCGCCAGCAGCCAAACCTACGGGACAGCAACTAATGAAAAACTGTTTTTT. As protein: CASSQTYGTATNEKLFF.

The rearrangement joins TRBV3-1 (or the pseudogene TRBV3-2) to TRBJ2-1; D is undetermined. Germline values: CDR1 LGHDT, CDR2 YNNKEL (reference sequence). Trimming removed 2 bases at V and 7 bases at J, with 15 bases between. The CDR3 runs to 15 residues. As DNA, the CDR3 is TGTGCCAGCAGCCAAAAGTACAATACCTTTAATGAGCAGTTCTTC. As protein: CASSQKYNTFNEQFF.

The chain links TRBV6-5 to TRBJ2-7; 11 nucleotides line up with TRBD1. J was trimmed by 5 bases and V by 4 bases; bases with no gene match: 4. The germline gives CDR1 MNHEY, CDR2 SVGAGI. This CDR3 has 14 amino acids. As DNA, the CDR3 is TGTGCCAGCAGTTCCTGGACAGGGGGCGACGAGCAGTACTTC. Its translation is CASSSWTGGDEQYF.

V is TRBV28 and J is TRBJ2-7; TRBD1 agrees at 11 bases. Germline V gene lookup returns CDR1 MDHEN and CDR2 SYDVKM. Trimming took 9 bases from V and 3 from J; bases not matched to a gene: 7. The CDR3 has 14 amino acids. CDR3 DNA: TGTGCCAGTGTAACCGGGACAGGGGGCTACGAGCAGTACTTC. Protein sequence: CASVTGTGGYEQYF. Full variable domain (rest looked up from reference TRBV28 and TRBJ2-7): DVKVTQSSRYLVKRTGEKVFLECVQDMDHENMFWYRQDPGLGLRLIYFSYDVKMKEKGDIPEGYSVSREKKERFSLILESASTNQTSMYLCASVTGTGGYEQYFGPGTRLTVT.

The chain uses TRBV5-1 and TRBJ2-5; the match to TRBD1 covers 7 bases. Germline V gives CDR1 SGHRS, CDR2 YFSETQ. The CDR3 has 16 amino acids. Trimming took 3 bases from V and 4 from J; bases not matched to a gene: 12. CDR3 region: CASSSTTGTRGETQYF. CDR3 bases: TGCGCCAGCAGCTCTACGACAGGGACAAGGGGAGAGACCCAGTACTTC.

The count of this clone is one. The chain carries TRBV7-9 and TRBJ1-4; 10 nucleotides match TRBD1. The CDR3 covers 15 residues. J lost 6 bases, V lost 5 bases, and 6 bases had no gene match. Germline V gene lookup returns CDR1 SEHNR and CDR2 FQNEAQ (reference sequence). DNA for the CDR3: TGTGCCAGCAGCGCTTGGACAGGGGGAGATGAAAAACTGTTTTTT. Protein product: CASSAWTGGDEKLFF.

The V call is TRBV5-1, the J call TRBJ1-1; D unresolved. CDR3 length: 18 residues. V lost 0 bases, J lost 3 bases, and 21 bases lay in between. From germline, CDR1 is SGHRS and CDR2 YFSETQ. Here the CDR3 reads CASSLGLKIGRLDTEAFF. For the CDR3, the DNA is TGCGCCAGCAGCTTGGGACTTAAGATAGGTAGGTTGGACACTGAAGCTTTCTTT.

The chain carries TRBV10-3 and TRBJ2-7, with D perhaps TRBD2 (7 bases). Germline-derived CDR1 and CDR2 are ENHRY and SYGVKD. The CDR3 extends over 11 amino acids. V lost 10 bases to trimming and J lost 3 bases, with 10 bases between them. CDR3 protein: CATGGHYEQYF. The CDR3 DNA sequence: TGTGCCACGGGGGGCCACTACGAGCAGTACTTC.

This rearrangement joins TRBV9 to TRBJ1-3; 10 bases agree with TRBD1. CDR1 and CDR2 from the germline V gene are SGDLS and YYNGEE. The J segment lost 1 base and the V segment lost 0 bases, leaving 4 bases of the junction unmatched. This CDR3 comprises 17 residues. In nucleotides, the CDR3 is TGTGCCAGCAGCGTAGGGGACAGGGGACCTTCTGGAAACACCATATATTTT. This encodes CASSVGDRGPSGNTIYF.

The V gene is TRBV28, the J gene TRBJ1-5; TRBD1 agrees at 8 bases. Per germline, CDR1 MDHEN and CDR2 SYDVKM. This CDR3 contains 15 residues. J was trimmed by 1 base and V by 4 bases; bases with no gene match: 3. The CDR3 sequence: CASSSGQGSNQPQHF. As DNA, the CDR3 is TGTGCCAGCAGTTCCGGACAGGGAAGCAATCAGCCCCAGCATTTT.

The count of this clone is one. The J gene is TRBJ2-1, the V gene TRBV7-2; TRBD1 agrees at 9 bases. This CDR3 has 15 amino acids. Germline assignment: CDR1 SGHTA and CDR2 FQGNSA. V was clipped by 5 bases and J by 2 bases; unmatched bases: 4. The CDR3 sequence: CASSEQGATYNEQFF. The CDR3 DNA reads as TGTGCCAGCAGCGAACAGGGGGCTACCTACAATGAGCAGTTCTTC.

This clone showed up just once. This chain connects TRBV19 to TRBJ1-6, with a weak D call TRBD1 (5 bases). V lost 3 bases and J lost 6, with 6 bases in between. This CDR3 comprises 13 residues. From germline, CDR1 is LNHDA and CDR2 SQIVND (reference sequence). The CDR3 is CASSIQGNSPLHF. CDR3 bases: TGTGCCAGTAGTATCCAGGGTAATTCACCCCTCCACTTT.

The chain employs TRBV4-2 and TRBJ2-1, with TRBD2 matching 9 bases. Germline lookup yields CDR1 LGHNA and CDR2 YNFKEQ. There are 15 residues in the CDR3. The trim removed 3 bases at V and 5 bases at J, leaving 5 bases unmatched. In DNA, the CDR3 is TGTGCCAGCAGCCACATTGCGGGGGGGCACAATGAGCAGTTCTTC. Protein product: CASSHIAGGHNEQFF.

This sequence joins TRBV5-6 and TRBJ1-1, with D uncertain. The CDR3 is 16 amino acids. CDR1 SGHDT and CDR2 YYEEEE come from the germline V gene. V dropped 1 base and J dropped 4 bases, with 17 bases sitting between them. The CDR3 nucleotides read TGTGCCAGCAGCTTGTCGCTCTGGGTACAGAGCACTGAAGCTTTCTTT. Translation gives CASSLSLWVQSTEAFF.

The chain recombines TRBV3-1 (or the pseudogene TRBV3-2) with TRBJ1-6; 7 bases align to TRBD1. The CDR3 loop spans 14 amino acids. V gave up 6 bases and J gave up 7 bases; unmatched junction bases: 6. CDR1 and CDR2 (germline): LGHDT, YNNKEL (reference sequence). The CDR3 nucleotides are TGTGCCAGCAGTCACGGGACAGCGAATTCACCCCTCCACTTT. Its translation: CASSHGTANSPLHF.

This chain joins TRBV30 and TRBJ1-5, with TRBD1 matching 9 bases. The ends lost 5 bases at V and 4 bases at J; junction bases unmatched: 3. The CDR3 runs 13 residues. Germline-derived CDR1 and CDR2 are GTSNPN and SVGIG (reference sequence). The CDR3 sequence is CAWGTGLNQPQHF. CDR3 coding DNA: TGTGCCTGGGGGACAGGGCTGAATCAGCCCCAGCATTTT.

The gene calls are TRBV6-5 and TRBJ2-5; 8 bases map to TRBD1. J was trimmed by 5 bases and V by 6 bases; bases with no gene match: 5. This CDR3 is 13 amino acids long. CDR1 and CDR2 from the germline V gene are MNHEY and SVGAGI. CDR3 sequence: CASRAGGIETQYF. The CDR3 DNA reads as TGTGCCAGCAGGGCAGGGGGCATCGAGACCCAGTACTTC.

In this sample, this clone turned up once. In DNA, the CDR3 is TGCGCCAGCAGCCAAGATTCACAGGCCAGCTCTGAAGCTTTCTTT. Residues: CASSQDSQASSEAFF. The chain combines TRBV4-3 with TRBJ1-1, with TRBD1 as a possible D gene (5 bases). This CDR3 has 15 residues. In germline, CDR1 is LGHNA, CDR2 YSLEER. V was clipped by 0 bases and J by 6 bases, with 14 bases between them.

The V gene is TRBV19, the J gene TRBJ2-1; 11 bases agree with TRBD2. The CDR3 is 16 amino acids. The germline CDR1 and CDR2 sequences are LNHDA and SQIVND (reference sequence). J gave up 6 bases and V 3 bases, and 7 bases lay outside the gene matches. Written as DNA, the CDR3 is TGTGCCAGTAGTATTAGCGGGGGGGCCCCTGGCAATGAGCAGTTCTTC. Translating gives CASSISGGAPGNEQFF.

This chain's CDR3 is CASSAGMKAYGYTF. CDR3 DNA sequence: TGTGCCAGCAGCGCAGGGATGAAGGCCTATGGCTACACCTTC. The V call is TRBV5-6, the J call TRBJ1-2, with D tentatively TRBD1 (5 bases). The germline V gene encodes CDR1 SGHDT and CDR2 YYEEEE. The CDR3 spans 14 residues. Between the trimmed V and J ends, which lost 4 bases and 4 bases, there was a span of 14 bases.

This clone was picked up a small number of times. V gene TRBV4-2 combines with J gene TRBJ2-7; 12 bases line up with TRBD2. This CDR3 has 15 amino acids. CDR1 and CDR2 from the germline V gene are LGHNA and YNFKEQ. J lost 1 base, V lost 5 bases, and 3 bases had no gene match. The CDR3 DNA reads as TGTGCCAGCAGCGCCGGGACTAGCGGGTCCTACGAGCAGTACTTC. This codes for CASSAGTSGSYEQYF.

CDR3 DNA sequence: TGTGCCAGCAGCGTAGAAATTTCGGACTCGAGAAAAATGGTGGATACGCAGTATTTT. Encoded protein: CASSVEISDSRKMVDTQYF. V usage is TRBV9 and J usage is TRBJ2-3, with D perhaps TRBD2 (5 bases). This CDR3 contains 19 residues. V was cut by 0 bases and J by 6 bases, with 26 bases left in between. Germline V lookup: CDR1 SGDLS, CDR2 YYNGEE.

V and J are TRBV9 and TRBJ1-2, with a possible D match to TRBD1 (6 bases). The germline V and J ends were trimmed by 3 bases and 4 bases, with 19 bases remaining between them. From germline, CDR1 is SGDLS and CDR2 YYNGEE. The CDR3 length is 16 residues. The CDR3 loop reads CASSGGDGQGIYGYTF. The CDR3 coding sequence is TGTGCCAGCAGCGGTGGTGACGGGCAGGGGATCTATGGCTACACCTTC.

This rearrangement joins TRBV6-5 to TRBJ2-7; D gene ambiguous. The CDR3 consists of 12 residues. Deletions cut 5 bases from V and 7 bases from J, with 12 bases between. The germline V gene encodes CDR1 MNHEY and CDR2 SVGAGI. This chain's CDR3 is CASSPQSREQYF. CDR3 DNA sequence: TGTGCCAGCAGTCCACAATCGAGGGAGCAGTACTTC.